This T cell receptor (beta chain) derives from a study of Graves' ophthalmopathy and Graves' hyperthyroidism. Findings and limits, study-wide: With about 86% sensitivity and 70% to 82% specificity, a 13-signature model separated ophthalmopathy from stable hyperthyroidism. Most thyroid clonotypes expanded beyond 0.001 frequency were also found in blood.

Losses at the gene ends were 0 bases for V and 2 bases for J; bases not matched to a gene: 6. Germline values: CDR1 DFQATT, CDR2 SNEGSKA (reference sequence). The CDR3 contains 16 residues. Clinical symptoms and serum thyroxine were used for diagnosis; TRAb, thyroid ultrasound and orbital computed tomography were also relied on. Scientists amplified the TCR beta CDR3 regions from RNA transcripts. A first-round RT-PCR used HTBI primers, followed by a second-round multiplex PCR. TCRdb reprocessed the multiplex PCR reads via MiXCR and lists one record per CDR3 protein. Seen here are about 48,000 distinct CDR3 sequences, around half observed once, and the top ten hold 23%. Note on this clonotype: No antigen is known for it.

This sequence joins TRBV20-1 and TRBJ2-5; TRBD2 matches at 10 bases. The receptor was derived from an adult man with Graves' ophthalmopathy. Sequenced: peripheral blood. The CDR3 loop is CSARDGSGRNQETQYF. For the CDR3, the DNA is TGCAGTGCTAGAGATGGTAGCGGGAGGAATCAAGAGACCCAGTACTTC.